A selection of T cell receptor beta chains follows, all from one sample in a study of blood T cells in healthy people across ages. One entry per CDR3 protein results from TCRdb running MiXCR on the 5' RACE reads. Seen here are about 1,400,000 distinct CDR3 sequences, about 40% observed once, and the top ten hold 7% to 9%. The material sequenced was blood. The receptor set was obtained from a woman aged 18 to 35 in good health. CDR3s include the opening cysteine and the closing phenylalanine or tryptophan. D genes are given only for firm matches. Expanded clones are given a class, and other clones once, few, many or no size at all.

TRBD1	TRBV12-3/TRBV12-4	few	TRBJ2-7	TGTGCCAGCAGTTCTCCGGGACAGGGAGCCGAGCAGTACTTC	CASSSPGQGAEQYF
NA	TRBV10-2	NA	TRBJ2-3	TGCGCCAGCACGGCAGGGGCTTGGACAGATACGCAGTATTTT	CASTAGAWTDTQYF
NA	TRBV10-2	NA	TRBJ2-1	TGCGCCAGCAGTCACCCCGTGGGCGGGCCCCCTTACAATGAGCAGTTCTTC	CASSHPVGGPPYNEQFF
NA	TRBV6-1	few	TRBJ2-1	TGTGCCAGCAGGACTGAGACTAGATTTTATTTCGATGAGCAGTTCTTC	CASRTETRFYFDEQFF
NA	TRBV21-1	few	TRBJ2-5	TGTGCCAGCAGCAATAGAGTTAGGACAGGGACAAAAGAGACCCAGTACTTC	CASSNRVRTGTKETQYF
NA	TRBV20-1	once	TRBJ2-7	TGCAGTGCTCCCAGGGGCCCGGGTGGTCCCTACGAGCAGTACTTC	CSAPRGPGGPYEQYF
TRBD2	TRBV10-2	NA	TRBJ2-7	TGCGCCAGCAGTGAGCCGCAACAGACTAGCGGGAGGGAACACGAGCAGTACTTC	CASSEPQQTSGREHEQYF
NA	TRBV4-1	few	TRBJ2-4	TGCGCCAGCAGCCACGCTCGGGACTTTCTGTACTTC	CASSHARDFLYF
TRBD1	TRBV9	NA	TRBJ2-1	TGTGCCAGCAGCGTAGGAGAACAGGGGAACAATGAGCAGTTCTTC	CASSVGEQGNNEQFF
TRBD2	TRBV6-5	NA	TRBJ2-1	TGTGCCAGCAGTTTGATTGCGGGGGATATTTACAATGAGCAGTTCTTC	CASSLIAGDIYNEQFF
NA	TRBV20-1	few	TRBJ2-5	TGCAGTGCTAGAGACTACCTTGAGACCCAGTACTTC	CSARDYLETQYF
TRBD1	TRBV28	few	TRBJ2-2	TGTGCCAGCAAAGGACAGGGGCAAGCCTCGGGGGAGCTGTTTTTT	CASKGQGQASGELFF
NA	TRBV6-1	NA	TRBJ2-5	TGTGCCAGCAGAGACTTGTCGGCAGAGACCCAGTACTTC	CASRDLSAETQYF
NA	TRBV6-1	once	TRBJ2-3	TGTGCCAGCAGTGACAGGACAACCTCTAGCACAGATACGCAGTATTTT	CASSDRTTSSTDTQYF
TRBD1	TRBV2	few	TRBJ1-2	TGTGCCAGCAGTGCGACAGGGGCCGAAGGACTAAACTATGGCTACACCTTC	CASSATGAEGLNYGYTF
NA	TRBV20-1	few	TRBJ2-7	TGCAGTCCTATGAATTACAGGGATTCCTACGAGCAGTACTTC	CSPMNYRDSYEQYF
TRBD1	TRBV12-3/TRBV12-4	NA	TRBJ1-4	TGTGCCAGCAGTGTCACCGGGACAGTTAATGAAAAACTGTTTTTT	CASSVTGTVNEKLFF
TRBD2	TRBV7-9	NA	TRBJ2-3	TGTGCCAGCAGCTTAGAGATAGCGGGCCCGTGGGATACGCAGTATTTT	CASSLEIAGPWDTQYF
TRBD1	TRBV28	NA	TRBJ2-5	TGTGCCAGCAGTTTACGGACAGGGGGCTCGGTTTTGGAGACCCAGTACTTC	CASSLRTGGSVLETQYF
NA	TRBV4-2	NA	TRBJ2-1	TGTGCCAGCAGCCGAGATCTGGGCGACTTGTCGGATGAGCAGTTCTTC	CASSRDLGDLSDEQFF
NA	TRBV20-1	NA	TRBJ1-6	TGCAGTGCTAGAGCGGGACAATGTAATTCACCCCTCCACTTT	CSARAGQCNSPLHF
NA	TRBV2	NA	TRBJ2-7	TGTGCCAGCATTGGGCAGAACTACGAGCAGTACTTC	CASIGQNYEQYF
TRBD2	TRBV28	once	TRBJ2-7	TGTGCCAGCAGTCTCCCCCCATTGACTAGCGGGGGCAGCTCCTACGAGCAGTACTTC	CASSLPPLTSGGSSYEQYF
NA	TRBV12-3/TRBV12-4	NA	TRBJ2-7	TGTGCCAGCAGGCAGGGACGGTCCTCCTACGAGCAGTACTTC	CASRQGRSSYEQYF
TRBD2	TRBV28	NA	TRBJ2-7	TGTGCCAGCAGCCAATACCGACTAGCGGGGGAGTACAATGAGCAGTACTTC	CASSQYRLAGEYNEQYF
TRBD1	TRBV9	few	TRBJ1-4	TGTGCCAGCAGCGTAACTCTCGGGACAGGGTTTAATGAAAAACTGTTTTTT	CASSVTLGTGFNEKLFF
NA	TRBV27	few	TRBJ2-7	TGTGCCAGCAGGCCGGGTTCGGGTTCATACGAGCAGTACTTC	CASRPGSGSYEQYF
TRBD2	TRBV10-3	NA	TRBJ2-4	TGCGCCATCAGTGAGTCGAGACTAGCGGAAAACATTCAGTACTTC	CAISESRLAENIQYF
NA	TRBV21-1	NA	TRBJ2-1	TGTGCCAGCAGCTCGGGGACAGCGAATAATGAGCAGTTCTTC	CASSSGTANNEQFF
TRBD2	TRBV19	NA	TRBJ2-1	TGTGCCAGTAGTATAGTCGGACTAGCGGGAGTATCCTACAATGAGCAGTTCTTC	CASSIVGLAGVSYNEQFF
NA	TRBV6-2/TRBV6-3	NA	TRBJ2-2	TGTGCCAGCAGCCCCTACAGGGAGGAGCTGTTTTTT	CASSPYREELFF
TRBD2	TRBV25-1	few	TRBJ2-1	TGTGCCAGCAGTGAATTAATCTGGACTAGCGGGGGATACAATGAGCAGTTCTTC	CASSELIWTSGGYNEQFF
TRBD1	TRBV10-3	few	TRBJ1-2	TGTGCCATCAGTGGGGACAGGGCTCCTATTGGCTACACCTTC	CAISGDRAPIGYTF
NA	TRBV28	NA	TRBJ2-2	TGTGCCAGCAGTTTTCCCAGGGTACAGACCGGGGAGCTGTTTTTT	CASSFPRVQTGELFF
NA	TRBV20-1	NA	TRBJ1-4	TGCAGTGCTTCCGACGGATTTAATGAAAAACTGTTTTTT	CSASDGFNEKLFF
NA	TRBV29-1	NA	TRBJ2-5	TGCAGCGTTGAAGCATCGGGGGCAGGGCAGTACTTC	CSVEASGAGQYF
TRBD2	TRBV12-5	few	TRBJ2-1	TGTGCTAGTGGTTGGGGGGGACCGGCCAGATACAATGAGCAGTTCTTC	CASGWGGPARYNEQFF
NA	TRBV5-1	NA	TRBJ2-4	TGCGCCAGCAGCCCGGACACCAAAAACATTCAGTACTTC	CASSPDTKNIQYF
NA	TRBV10-1	NA	TRBJ2-7	TGCGCCAGCAGTGCACAGGCCCCCTACGAGCAGTACTTC	CASSAQAPYEQYF
TRBD2	TRBV7-6	NA	TRBJ2-7	TGTGCCAGCAGCCCTGGGGACTACGCCACCTACGAGCAGTACTTC	CASSPGDYATYEQYF
NA	TRBV20-1	NA	TRBJ2-7	TGCAGTGCTACCCAAAACTACGAGCAGTACTTC	CSATQNYEQYF
NA	TRBV6-1	NA	TRBJ1-5	TGTGCCAGCAGTGAAGTCGGGACAATTCTTTATCAGCCCCAGCATTTT	CASSEVGTILYQPQHF
NA	TRBV7-2	NA	TRBJ2-5	TGTGCCAGCAGATTTGGCGTTTCGGAGACCCAGTACTTC	CASRFGVSETQYF
TRBD1	TRBV20-1	NA	TRBJ1-6	TGCAGTGCTAGAGATCAGGGGGAAACAGGGGGCCCGAGGTCACCCCTCCACTTT	CSARDQGETGGPRSPLHF
TRBD2	TRBV3-1	few	TRBJ2-1	TGTGCCAGAGGGACTAGCGGCGAGCAGTTCTTC	CARGTSGEQFF
TRBD2	TRBV12-3/TRBV12-4	NA	TRBJ2-1	TGTGCCAGCAGTTTACTAGCGGGATCGCCCTCAAGAGAGCAGTTCTTC	CASSLLAGSPSREQFF
NA	TRBV21-1	few	TRBJ2-1	TGTGCCAGCAGCAAAGGTGGACCCCCAGAGGTTAGCGGGAGGACGAGCTCCTACAATGAGCAGTTCTTC	CASSKGGPPEVSGRTSSYNEQFF
TRBD2	TRBV12-3/TRBV12-4	NA	TRBJ2-2	TGTGCCAGCAGAAGGACTAGCGGCGACACCGGGGAGCTGTTTTTT	CASRRTSGDTGELFF
TRBD2	TRBV5-1	many	TRBJ2-1	TGCGCCAGCAGCATGACTAGCGGCTACAATGAGCAGTTCTTC	CASSMTSGYNEQFF